This T cell receptor (beta chain) was identified in a study of cytomegalovirus exposure and HLA in healthy donors. The study, taken as a whole, reports: With DRB1 most and HLA-C fewest, TCR association rates differed between HLA loci in a later analysis. In a later analysis, donors in an Asian-associated ancestry cluster reportedly had fewer N-insertions in productive TCRs than the cohort mean. There were several of the most significant clusters that appeared linked to common viral pathogens in a later analysis. Some highly shared sequence variants likely arose as a pipeline artifact.

The PCR used 60 Vbeta and 13 Jbeta primers. Here immunoSEQ multiplex PCR was the method, and the copy in TCRdb shows in-frame clones only, minus some. The sample yields tens of thousands of clones, under 90% seen once. With regard to this clone: Its target is not known. Since no conserved phenylalanine or tryptophan closes the CDR3, a read error is the likely cause.

The CDR3 covers 17 residues. The V and J ends lost 1 base and 3 bases, in that order; junction bases with no gene match: 5. Germline CDR1 and CDR2: SGDLS and YYNGEE. The chain carries TRBV9 and TRBJ2-6, with TRBD2 identical over 9 bases. This TCR came from a man aged 50-60 years in good health and CMV-seronegative. Sequencing was done on a sample of PBMCs. CDR3 DNA sequence: TGTGCCAGCAGCGTAAGCAGCGGGAGGAGTGGGGCCAACGTCCTGACTATC. Protein sequence: CASSVSSGRSGANVLTI.